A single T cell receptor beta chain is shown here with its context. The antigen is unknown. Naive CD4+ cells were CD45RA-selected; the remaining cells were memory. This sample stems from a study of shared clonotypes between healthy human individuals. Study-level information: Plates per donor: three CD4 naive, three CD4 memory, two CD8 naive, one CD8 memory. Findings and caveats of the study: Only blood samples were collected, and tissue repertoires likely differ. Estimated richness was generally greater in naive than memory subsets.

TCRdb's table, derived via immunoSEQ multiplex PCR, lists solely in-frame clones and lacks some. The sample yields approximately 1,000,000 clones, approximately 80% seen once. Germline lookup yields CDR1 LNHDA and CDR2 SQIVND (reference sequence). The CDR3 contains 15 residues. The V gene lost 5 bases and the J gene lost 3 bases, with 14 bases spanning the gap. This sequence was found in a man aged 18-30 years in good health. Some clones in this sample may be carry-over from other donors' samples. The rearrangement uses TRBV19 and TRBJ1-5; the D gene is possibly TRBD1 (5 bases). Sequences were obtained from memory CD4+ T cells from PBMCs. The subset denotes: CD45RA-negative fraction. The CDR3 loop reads CASSARDGYNQPQHF. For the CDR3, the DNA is TGTGCCAGTAGTGCCCGGGACGGATACAATCAGCCCCAGCATTTT.